Listed here is a single T cell receptor (beta chain). This record comes from a study of shared clonotypes between healthy human individuals. The CDR3 loop spans 15 amino acids. V was clipped by 5 bases and J by 4 bases; unmatched bases: 9. Germline CDR1 WNHNN, CDR2 SYGVQD (reference sequence). Method: immunoSEQ multiplex PCR; TCRdb's copy keeps in-frame clones and lacks some. The repertoire holds a few hundred thousand clones, with 97% as singletons. The sequence derives from a woman in her 30s in good health. The sample taken for sequencing was naive CD4+ T cells sorted from blood. Described subset: CD45RA+ positively selected. The chain has TRBV10-1 and TRBJ2-3; 7 nucleotides match TRBD2. In DNA, the CDR3 is TGCGCCAGCAGTTGGGGCGGGAGAACGGCAGATACGCAGTATTTT. Its translation is CASSWGGRTADTQYF.